These 30 T cell receptor beta chains share one sample of origin, sequenced in a study of radiotherapy plus CTLA-4 blockade in lung cancer. The assay was immunoSEQ multiplex PCR, and TCRdb's table has in-frame clones only and misses some. The repertoire has over 70,000 clones, roughly 86% of them found once; the top ten carry more than 2%. This sample comprised peripheral blood, obtained from a patient treated with radiotherapy plus ipilimumab. These receptors were collected from a human donor with non-small cell lung cancer who had a partial response to radiotherapy plus ipilimumab.

The V call is TRBV5-1, the J call TRBJ2-3; D may be TRBD2 (6 bases). V lost 4 bases, J lost 2 bases, and 17 bases lay in between. The CDR3 extends over 16 amino acids. Germline CDR1 is SGHRS and CDR2 is YFSETQ. For the CDR3, the DNA is TGCGCCAGCAGCATTATGAAGGGCGGGGCCACAGATACGCAGTATTTT. Translation: CASSIMKGGATDTQYF. The variable domain in full, completed from reference TRBV5-1 and TRBJ2-3, reads KAGVTQTPRYLIKTRGQQVTLSCSPISGHRSVSWYQQTPGQGLQFLFEYFSETQRNKGNFPGRFSGRQFSNSRSEMNVSTLELGDSALYLCASSIMKGGATDTQYFGPGTRLTVL.

This clone was recorded a few times. J is TRBJ2-1 and V is TRBV5-4; 9 bases line up with TRBD2. The trim removed 0 bases at V and 5 bases at J, leaving 6 bases unmatched. Germline lookup yields CDR1 SGHNT and CDR2 YYREEE (reference sequence). The CDR3 has 16 residues. In DNA form, the CDR3 reads TGTGCCAGCAGCTTGGCTGGCGGGAGGGGTCACAATGAGCAGTTCTTC. Translating it yields CASSLAGGRGHNEQFF. The full variable domain, rest sourced from reference TRBV5-4 and TRBJ2-1, is ETGVTQSPTHLIKTRGQQVTLRCSSQSGHNTVSWYQQALGQGPQFIFQYYREEENGRGNFPPRFSGLQFPNYSSELNVNALELDDSALYLCASSLAGGRGHNEQFFGPGTRLTVL.

The chain carries TRBV27 and TRBJ2-1; TRBD2 agrees at 8 bases. CDR1 is MNHEY and CDR2 is SMNVEV in the germline V gene (reference sequence). CDR3 length equals 17 residues. Losses at the gene ends were 1 base for V and 0 bases for J; bases not matched to a gene: 5. The CDR3 nucleotides read TGTGCCAGCAGTTTATGGGGTAGCGGGGTCTCCTACAATGAGCAGTTCTTC. Protein: CASSLWGSGVSYNEQFF.

About this clone: Relative to the germline gene, one junction end is altered; a read error may explain this. The chain employs TRBV7-7 and TRBJ1-5; a possible D gene is TRBD1 (5 bases). CDR3 length: 20 residues. The germline gives CDR1 SSHAT, CDR2 FNYEAQ (reference sequence). CDR3 sequence: CASSLRNRGTSGGWNQPQHF. CDR3 nucleotides: TGTGCTAGCAGCTTAAGAAATCGCGGAACGTCGGGGGGATGGAATCAGCCCCAGCATTTT.

This clone was seen a few times. The chain combines TRBV5-4 with TRBJ2-2; D is unresolved. V was clipped by 4 bases and J by 7 bases, with 11 bases between them. This CDR3 comprises 13 residues. Per the germline V gene, CDR1 is SGHNT and CDR2 is YYREEE (reference sequence). The CDR3: CASSDKQIGELFF. CDR3 DNA: TGTGCCAGCAGCGATAAACAGATCGGGGAGCTGTTTTTT. The full variable domain, its missing parts supplied by reference TRBV5-4 and TRBJ2-2, is ETGVTQSPTHLIKTRGQQVTLRCSSQSGHNTVSWYQQALGQGPQFIFQYYREEENGRGNFPPRFSGLQFPNYSSELNVNALELDDSALYLCASSDKQIGELFFGEGSRLTVL.

The chain has TRBV28 and TRBJ1-1; D may be TRBD1 (5 bases). Trimming took 4 bases from V and 4 from J, leaving 16 bases between them. The germline V gene encodes CDR1 MDHEN and CDR2 SYDVKM. The CDR3 is 15 amino acids. CDR3 loop: CASSSPTSGATEAFF. DNA of the CDR3: TGTGCCAGCAGTTCCCCGACCTCTGGGGCCACTGAAGCTTTCTTT.

This chain links TRBV2 with TRBJ1-5; D gene uncertain. Trimming removed 6 bases from V and 4 bases from J, with 10 bases in between. Per germline, CDR1 SNHLY and CDR2 FYNNEI. CDR3 length: 13 residues. In DNA, the CDR3 is TGTGCCAGCAGGATTAACAGAAATCAGCCCCAGCATTTT. Amino acids: CASRINRNQPQHF.

The chain couples TRBV5-5 to TRBJ1-2; 8 nucleotides match TRBD1. Germline values: CDR1 SGHKS, CDR2 YYEKEE (reference sequence). V lost 4 bases and J lost 4; bases outside the gene matches: 9. This CDR3 spans 15 amino acids. CDR3 residues: CASSPWTGTAYGYTF. The CDR3, as DNA: TGTGCCAGCAGCCCTTGGACAGGGACCGCCTATGGCTACACCTTC.

This clone qualifies as medium-sized. The genes are TRBV28 and TRBJ2-7, with 7 bases aligning to TRBD1. This CDR3 region has 14 residues. In germline, CDR1 is MDHEN, CDR2 SYDVKM. Trimming at V came to 2 bases and at J to 4 bases, leaving 5 bases not matched to a gene. The CDR3 DNA sequence: TGTGCCAGCAGTTTAAGGGGGCCTAGATACGAGCAGTACGTC. Protein sequence: CASSLRGPRYEQYV.

The chain combines TRBV19 with TRBJ2-4, with TRBD2 as a possible D gene (6 bases). Trimming took 1 base from V and 15 from J, leaving 13 bases between them. Germline loops: CDR1 LNHDA, CDR2 SQIVND (reference sequence). The CDR3 runs 12 residues. The CDR3 sequence: CASSIGQWGLYF. CDR3 sequence (DNA): TGTGCCAGTAGTATAGGGCAGTGGGGACTGTACTTC. Full variable domain (missing parts from reference TRBV19 and TRBJ2-4): DGGITQSPKYLFRKEGQNVTLSCEQNLNHDAMYWYRQDPGQGLRLIYYSQIVNDFQKGDIAEGYSVSREKKESFPLTVTSAQKNPTAFYLCASSIGQWGLYFGAGTRLSVL.

The V call is TRBV11-2, the J call TRBJ2-5; D not certain. This CDR3 comprises 15 residues. The V end lost 1 base, the J end lost 5 bases, and 14 bases lay between the germline ends. The V gene's germline CDR1 is SGHAT and CDR2 FQNNGV. The DNA for the CDR3 is TGTGCCAGCAGCTTAGGTCCAGGATTTGGCGAGACCCAGTACTTC. Amino acid sequence: CASSLGPGFGETQYF. Drawing the rest from reference TRBV11-2 and TRBJ2-5, the complete variable domain is EAGVAQSPRYKIIEKRQSVAFWCNPISGHATLYWYQQILGQGPKLLIQFQNNGVVDDSQLPKDRFSAERLKGVDSTLKIQPAKLEDSAVYLCASSLGPGFGETQYFGPGTRLLVL.

The chain carries TRBV28 and TRBJ1-4; 7 bases agree with TRBD1. The CDR3 runs 16 residues. The trim removed 3 bases at V and 4 bases at J, leaving 8 bases unmatched. The germline V gene has CDR1 MDHEN and CDR2 SYDVKM. The CDR3 loop reads CASSFIGTANNEKLFF. CDR3 nucleotide sequence: TGTGCCAGCAGTTTTATAGGGACAGCCAATAATGAAAAACTGTTTTTT.

This clone was seen more than once but under ten times. The chain couples TRBV23-1 to TRBJ1-4, with 8 bases aligning to TRBD1. TRBV23-1 is identified as an open reading frame with a role that is uncertain. This CDR3 comprises 14 residues. V shed 4 bases and J 5 bases; nucleotides not matched to a gene: 3. CDR3 nucleotide sequence: TGCGCCAGCAGTCTGGACAGGGTCAATGAAAAACTGTTTTTT. It encodes CASSLDRVNEKLFF.

This chain uses TRBV6-1 with TRBJ2-1, with 10 bases matching TRBD2. There are 18 residues in the CDR3. Looked up from germline, CDR1 is MNHNS and CDR2 is SASEGT. Trimming took 1 base from V and 2 from J; bases not matched to a gene: 8. In DNA form, the CDR3 reads TGTGCCAGCAGTGAAGGGACTAGCGGCCTACTTACCTACAATGAGCAGTTCTTC. The encoded protein is CASSEGTSGLLTYNEQFF.

The chain joins TRBV5-1 to TRBJ2-7, with 11 bases identical to TRBD1. CDR1 is SGHRS, CDR2 YFSETQ, per germline. The CDR3 consists of 14 residues. J was trimmed by 5 bases and V by 3 bases; bases with no gene match: 4. Here the CDR3 DNA reads TGCGCCAGCAGCTCCCGGACAGGGGGCGACGAGCAGTACTTC. Protein: CASSSRTGGDEQYF.

J is TRBJ1-3 and V is TRBV5-1; possible D gene TRBD1, 6 bases. The germline V gene encodes CDR1 SGHRS and CDR2 YFSETQ. V was clipped by 1 base and J by 0 bases, with 11 bases between them. The CDR3 consists of 16 residues. In nucleotides, the CDR3 is TGCGCCAGCAGCTTGCCACAGGGCATCTCTGGAAACACCATATATTTT. Protein sequence: CASSLPQGISGNTIYF.

The chain uses TRBV7-2 and TRBJ1-2; TRBD1 matches at 9 bases. Losses at the gene ends were 1 base for V and 2 bases for J; bases not matched to a gene: 5. The CDR3 is made up of 16 amino acids. CDR1 SGHTA and CDR2 FQGNSA come from the germline V gene. The DNA of the CDR3 is TGTGCCAGCAGCTTAGGCACGGGACAGGGAAACTATGGCTACACCTTC. Amino acids: CASSLGTGQGNYGYTF.

This chain links TRBV19 with TRBJ2-1, with D possibly matching TRBD2 (5 bases). Trimming shortened V by 10 bases and J by 10 bases, and 17 bases separated the two germline ends. The CDR3 is 12 residues long. From germline, CDR1 is LNHDA and CDR2 SQIVND (reference sequence). This CDR3 reads CATNGGGPEQFF. The CDR3 DNA sequence: TGTGCCACCAATGGAGGCGGGCCGGAGCAGTTCTTC.

This chain links TRBV10-3 with TRBJ2-3, with TRBD2 matching 8 bases. There are 15 residues in the CDR3. Germline V gene sequence: CDR1 ENHRY, CDR2 SYGVKD. The V segment lost 0 bases and the J segment 5 bases; nucleotides outside the gene matches: 4. The CDR3 DNA is TGTGCCATCAGTGAGTCTGCGGGAGGAATAGATACGCAGTATTTT. It specifies CAISESAGGIDTQYF.

The gene calls are TRBV27 and TRBJ2-7, with TRBD1 as a possible D gene (8 bases). Germline lookup yields CDR1 MNHEY and CDR2 SMNVEV (reference sequence). Trimming removed 4 bases at V and 3 bases at J, with 16 bases between. The CDR3 sequence is 15 residues long. Here the CDR3 DNA reads TGTGCCAGCAGTTCCGGACAGGGAGGGTTCTACGAGCAGTACGTC. This sequence encodes CASSSGQGGFYEQYV.

This sequence joins TRBV2 and TRBJ1-1; the match to TRBD1 covers 7 bases. The CDR3 is 14 amino acids. The ends lost 6 bases at V and 1 base at J; junction bases unmatched: 5. Germline lookup yields CDR1 SNHLY and CDR2 FYNNEI. The CDR3 DNA sequence: TGTGCCAGCAGGGAGGGACAGAGGAACACTGAAGCTTTCTTT. Translation gives CASREGQRNTEAFF.

This chain links TRBV5-6 with TRBJ2-7; 7 bases are shared with TRBD2. This CDR3 is 13 amino acids long. Looked up from germline, CDR1 is SGHDT and CDR2 is YYEEEE. With V trimmed by 4 bases and J by 3 bases, 4 bases remained unmatched. CDR3 in DNA: TGTGCCAGCAGCGGGGGGGGGTTCTACGAGCAGTACTTC. Translated: CASSGGGFYEQYF.

The V and J genes are TRBV2 and TRBJ2-5, with 8 bases identical to TRBD2. The ends lost 3 bases at V and 5 bases at J; junction bases unmatched: 8. The V gene's germline CDR1 is SNHLY and CDR2 FYNNEI. CDR3 size: 15 residues. In DNA form, the CDR3 reads TGTGCCAGCAGTGATTTTAGCGGGAATCGGGAGACCCAGTACTTC. Its protein is CASSDFSGNRETQYF.

The chain recombines TRBV30 with TRBJ2-7; D unresolved. CDR1 and CDR2 from the germline V gene are GTSNPN and SVGIG (reference sequence). This CDR3 has 13 residues. The V gene lost 0 bases and the J gene lost 6 bases, with 12 bases spanning the gap. The CDR3 DNA sequence: TGTGCCTGGAGTGTACGAGTGGAGAGCGAGCAGTACGTC. Its protein product is CAWSVRVESEQYV.

This chain uses TRBV13 with TRBJ1-2; no reliable D call. The germline V gene encodes CDR1 PRHDT and CDR2 FYEKMQ (reference sequence). V gave up 3 bases and J gave up 1 base, with 6 bases separating them. This CDR3 spans 13 amino acids. The DNA of the CDR3 is TGTGCCAGCAGCTTGGAGGGTAACTATGGCTACACCTTC. Translated, it gives CASSLEGNYGYTF. The full variable domain, its missing parts supplied by reference TRBV13 and TRBJ1-2, is AAGVIQSPRHLIKEKRETATLKCYPIPRHDTVYWYQQGPGQDPQFLISFYEKMQSDKGSIPDRFSAQQFSDYHSELNMSSLELGDSALYFCASSLEGNYGYTFGSGTRLTVV.

This chain's CDR3 is CASSPARRLSTEAFF. The CDR3 nucleotides read TGTGCCAGCAGCCCGGCGCGGAGATTAAGCACTGAAGCTTTCTTT. This chain joins TRBV6-5 and TRBJ1-1; D ambiguous. The CDR3 loop spans 15 amino acids. Looked up from germline, CDR1 is MNHEY and CDR2 is SVGAGI. Trimming left V 6 bases short and J 4 bases short, with 18 bases between.

The rearrangement links TRBV2 to TRBJ2-5, with TRBD2 identical over 9 bases. V lost 3 bases, J lost 2 bases, and 1 base stayed unmatched. The CDR3 runs 14 residues. Germline-derived CDR1 and CDR2 are SNHLY and FYNNEI. Written as DNA, the CDR3 is TGTGCCAGCAGTGAGACTAGCGGACAAGAGACCCAGTACTTC. This encodes CASSETSGQETQYF.

The rearrangement joins TRBV6-5 to TRBJ2-3; 12 nucleotides agree with TRBD2. The CDR3 has 15 residues. The ends lost 6 bases at V and 4 bases at J; junction bases unmatched: 5. CDR1 is MNHEY, CDR2 SVGAGI, per germline. CDR3 protein: CASSPSGRAPDTQYF. The CDR3 DNA reads TGTGCCAGCAGCCCTAGCGGGAGGGCCCCAGATACGCAGTATTTT.

The J gene is TRBJ2-2, the V gene TRBV9; TRBD1 might be the D (5 bases). The length of the CDR3 is 13 residues. V was trimmed by 0 bases and J by 6 bases, leaving 6 bases between them. Per the germline V gene, CDR1 is SGDLS and CDR2 is YYNGEE. The CDR3 reads CASSVGGPGELFF. The CDR3 nucleotides are TGTGCCAGCAGCGTAGGGGGCCCCGGGGAGCTGTTTTTT.

The chain links TRBV6-5 to TRBJ1-2; 7 positions agree with TRBD1. The CDR3 extends over 14 amino acids. V lost 5 bases, J lost 8 bases, and 11 bases stayed unmatched. Germline V CDR1 and CDR2: MNHEY, SVGAGI. This chain's CDR3 is CASSAGQASYGYTF. The CDR3 DNA reads TGTGCCAGCAGTGCTGGACAGGCGAGTTACGGCTACACCTTC.